What follows are 8 T cell receptor beta chains derived from one specimen sequenced in a study of T cells after yellow fever vaccination. From the 5' RACE reads, TCRdb called clonotypes with MiXCR, one entry per CDR3 protein. The data hold hundreds of thousands of distinct CDR3 sequences, with roughly an eighth observed a single time. This sample comprised PBMCs, obtained on the day of the yellow fever booster vaccination. The receptors were sampled from a man aged 25 to 40 who received the YFV17D yellow fever vaccine.

CDR3 DNA sequence: TGCGCCAGCAGCCAACAGGGTTACTCTGGAAACACCATATATTTT. Residues: CASSQQGYSGNTIYF. The chain recombines TRBV4-3 with TRBJ1-3; D possibly corresponds to TRBD1 (5 bases). Germline CDR1 LGHNA, CDR2 YSLEER. Trimming shortened V by 2 bases and J by 0 bases, and 8 bases separated the two germline ends. This CDR3 has 15 amino acids.

This clonotype was picked up a small number of times. The J gene is TRBJ2-2, the V gene TRBV5-5; 10 bases are shared with TRBD2. Trimming at V came to 1 base and at J to 5 bases, leaving 2 bases not matched to a gene. Germline V gene lookup returns CDR1 SGHKS and CDR2 YYEKEE (reference sequence). This CDR3 has 15 amino acids. This chain's CDR3 is CASSLSLAGTGELFF. The DNA for the CDR3 is TGTGCCAGCAGCTTGTCACTAGCGGGAACCGGGGAGCTGTTTTTT. Drawing the rest from reference TRBV5-5 and TRBJ2-2, the complete variable domain is DAGVTQSPTHLIKTRGQQVTLRCSPISGHKSVSWYQQVLGQGPQFIFQYYEKEERGRGNFPDRFSARQFPNYSSELNVNALLLGDSALYLCASSLSLAGTGELFFGEGSRLTVL.

The CDR3 protein is CASRRDVNEQYF. For the CDR3, the DNA is TGTGCCAGCAGGCGGGACGTCAACGAGCAGTACTTC. V and J are TRBV7-9 and TRBJ2-7; perhaps TRBD2 as D (6 bases). The V and J ends lost 6 bases and 5 bases respectively, with 11 bases between them. The CDR3 is 12 amino acids. CDR1 is SEHNR and CDR2 is FQNEAQ in the germline V gene (reference sequence).

The CDR3 protein is CASSPLAGVGVSSTEAFF. In nucleotides, the CDR3 is TGTGCCAGCTCACCACTCGCTGGGGTGGGGGTTTCAAGCACTGAAGCTTTCTTT. This chain uses TRBV18 with TRBJ1-1; possible D gene TRBD1, 5 bases. This CDR3 contains 18 residues. Looked up from germline, CDR1 is KGHSH and CDR2 is LQKENI. V was clipped by 1 base and J by 4 bases, with 22 bases between them.

CDR3 sequence reads: CASSPFVERGITDTQYF. DNA of the CDR3: TGTGCCAGCAGCCCCTTTGTAGAGAGAGGGATCACAGATACGCAGTATTTT. The rearrangement joins TRBV5-6 to TRBJ2-3; D is possibly TRBD2 (5 bases). Per the germline V gene, CDR1 is SGHDT and CDR2 is YYEEEE. V was clipped by 4 bases and J by 2 bases, with 20 bases between them. The CDR3 is 17 residues long.

This clonotype came up a few times. The genes are TRBV5-1 and TRBJ2-1; 7 nucleotides match TRBD2. Germline trimming cut 1 base from V and 8 bases from J; bases unmatched to any gene: 9. Germline V CDR1 and CDR2: SGHRS, YFSETQ. This CDR3 is 15 amino acids long. The CDR3 coding sequence is TGCGCCAGCAGCTTGAGTTTGTGGGAGGGCTATGAGCAGTTCTTC. This sequence encodes CASSLSLWEGYEQFF.

The J gene is TRBJ1-3, the V gene TRBV6-5, with 8 bases fitting TRBD1. The CDR3 spans 13 residues. The V segment lost 4 bases and the J segment 5 bases; nucleotides outside the gene matches: 1. Germline assignment: CDR1 MNHEY and CDR2 SVGAGI. CDR3 loop: CASSSGGRNTIYF. The CDR3 region has the DNA TGTGCCAGCAGTTCAGGGGGCAGAAACACCATATATTTT.

This clonotype was seen at least ten times. The V and J genes are TRBV20-1 and TRBJ1-4; TRBD1 agrees at 7 bases. V lost 3 bases and J lost 8; bases outside the gene matches: 3. This CDR3 is built from 12 residues. CDR1 DFQATT and CDR2 SNEGSKA come from the germline V gene (reference sequence). The CDR3 DNA reads TGCAGTGCTAGGACAGGGCACGAAAAACTGTTTTTT. Protein: CSARTGHEKLFF.